This TCR beta chain originates from a study of T cells after yellow fever vaccination. The CDR3 is 16 residues long. Germline CDR1 is LGHNA and CDR2 is YSLEER. V trimming: 3 bases; J trimming: 9 bases; junction bases outside the gene matches: 12. Notes on this clonotype: The antigen is not known.

Study-level results: At 96% for CD4 and 70% to 90% for CD8, most primary-vaccination clones showed up again after the booster.

Production of TCR cDNA was by 5'RACE template switching, which also added a universal primer site and UMIs. Using its own MiXCR run on the 5' RACE reads, TCRdb lists one record per CDR3 protein. The sample holds around 250,000 distinct CDR3 sequences; 6.9% are singletons and the top ten take about 0.85%. The sample was CD4+ T cells sorted from PBMCs, taken 15 days after the yellow fever booster vaccination. This chain connects TRBV4-3 to TRBJ2-7; the match to TRBD1 covers 12 bases. The receptor was derived from a man aged 25-45 years who received the YFV17D yellow fever vaccine. CDR3 coding DNA: TGCGCCAGCAGCCACTCGGGACAGGGGGCAGGCTTGGTGCAGTACTTC. Translating gives CASSHSGQGAGLVQYF.